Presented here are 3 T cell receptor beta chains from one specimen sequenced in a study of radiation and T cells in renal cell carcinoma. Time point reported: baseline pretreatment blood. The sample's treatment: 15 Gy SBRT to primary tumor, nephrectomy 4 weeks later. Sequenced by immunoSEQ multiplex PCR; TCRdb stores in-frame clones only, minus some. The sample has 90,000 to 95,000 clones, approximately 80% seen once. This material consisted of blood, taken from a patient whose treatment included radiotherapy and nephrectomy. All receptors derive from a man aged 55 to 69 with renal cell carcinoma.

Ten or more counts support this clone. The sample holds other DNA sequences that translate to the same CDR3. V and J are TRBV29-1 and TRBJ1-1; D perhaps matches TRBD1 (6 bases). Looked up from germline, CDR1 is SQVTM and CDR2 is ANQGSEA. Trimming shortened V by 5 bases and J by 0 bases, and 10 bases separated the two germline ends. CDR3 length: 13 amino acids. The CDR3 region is CSVRGQMNTEAFF. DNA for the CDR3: TGCAGCGTTAGAGGACAGATGAACACTGAAGCTTTCTTT.

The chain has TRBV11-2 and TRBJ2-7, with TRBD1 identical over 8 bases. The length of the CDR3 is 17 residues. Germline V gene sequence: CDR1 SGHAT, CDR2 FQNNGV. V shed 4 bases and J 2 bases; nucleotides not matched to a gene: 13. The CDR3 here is CASSSTTLRDRTYEQYF. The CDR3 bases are TGTGCCAGCAGCTCAACTACACTCCGGGACAGGACCTACGAGCAGTACTTC.

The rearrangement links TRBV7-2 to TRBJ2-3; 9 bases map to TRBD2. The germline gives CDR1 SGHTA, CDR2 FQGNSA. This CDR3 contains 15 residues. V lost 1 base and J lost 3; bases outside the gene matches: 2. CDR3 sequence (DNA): TGTGCCAGCAGCTTAGGCGGGAGGGGGACAGATACGCAGTATTTT. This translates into CASSLGGRGTDTQYF. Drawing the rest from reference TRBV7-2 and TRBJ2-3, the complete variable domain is GAGVSQSPSNKVTEKGKDVELRCDPISGHTALYWYRQSLGQGLEFLIYFQGNSAPDKSGLPSDRFSAERTGGSVSTLTIQRTQQEDSAVYLCASSLGGRGTDTQYFGPGTRLTVL.